The 31 T cell receptor beta chains below were found in one sample sequenced in a study of cytomegalovirus exposure and HLA in healthy donors. Primers for the PCR totalled 60 Vbeta and 13 Jbeta. Using immunoSEQ multiplex PCR, the repertoire was profiled, and TCRdb retains in-frame clones only, with some absent. The sample includes 120,000 to 150,000 clones, roughly 76% of them seen just once. Sample: PBMCs. These receptors originate from a female donor in good health and CMV-seronegative.

This chain links TRBV10-3 with TRBJ1-1; no definite D call. There are 13 residues in the CDR3. Per germline, CDR1 ENHRY and CDR2 SYGVKD. Trimming left V 6 bases short and J 1 base short, with 9 bases between. The CDR3 DNA reads TGTGCCATCAGCTTCCAGGAGAACACTGAAGCTTTCTTT. Its protein product is CAISFQENTEAFF.

V gene TRBV27 combines with J gene TRBJ1-1; a weak D match, TRBD1 (5 bases). The CDR3 covers 13 residues. Per germline, CDR1 MNHEY and CDR2 SMNVEV (reference sequence). Trimming removed 5 bases at V and 3 bases at J, with 10 bases between. CDR3 DNA: TGTGCCAGCAGTCCGGGGGGTCACACTGAAGCTTTCTTT. Translation: CASSPGGHTEAFF.

For the CDR3, the DNA is TGTGCCAGCAGCCAAGATCGGAGTACGCAGTATTTT. Translating gives CASSQDRSTQYF. This chain joins TRBV4-2 and TRBJ2-3; D is ambiguous. The CDR3 is 12 residues long. The germline CDR1 and CDR2 sequences are LGHNA and YNFKEQ. Trimming pared 0 bases from V and 8 bases from J, leaving 6 bases between.

The gene calls are TRBV7-9 and TRBJ1-1; 9 bases are a match to TRBD1. CDR3 size: 14 residues. With 3 bases clipped from V and 1 base from J, the junction kept 0 bases outside the gene matches. The germline gives CDR1 SEHNR, CDR2 FQNEAQ (reference sequence). Here the CDR3 reads CASSLTGGNTEAFF. CDR3 in DNA: TGTGCCAGCAGCTTGACAGGGGGGAACACTGAAGCTTTCTTT.

The CDR3 is CASSFGGVYGYTF. DNA of the CDR3: TGTGCCAGCAGTTTTGGAGGGGTCTATGGCTACACCTTC. V is TRBV28 and J is TRBJ1-2; D perhaps matches TRBD1 (5 bases). Trimming shortened V by 3 bases and J by 4 bases, and 9 bases separated the two germline ends. Germline CDR1 and CDR2: MDHEN and SYDVKM. The CDR3 extends over 13 amino acids.

This clone came up a few times. The gene calls are TRBV6-5 and TRBJ1-4; maybe TRBD1 (6 bases). The CDR3 contains 15 residues. Germline lookup yields CDR1 MNHEY and CDR2 SVGAGI. V lost 3 bases to trimming and J lost 6 bases, with 14 bases between them. The CDR3 loop reads CASSYQGTLDEKLFF. CDR3 bases: TGTGCCAGCAGTTATCAGGGGACATTAGATGAAAAACTGTTTTTT.

This chain connects TRBV2 to TRBJ2-3; D ambiguous. Germline V gene lookup returns CDR1 SNHLY and CDR2 FYNNEI. V lost 5 bases to trimming and J lost 3 bases, with 3 bases between them. This CDR3 contains 11 residues. The CDR3 loop reads CASSQTDTQYF. CDR3 in DNA: TGTGCCAGCAGTCAAACAGATACGCAGTATTTT.

This chain connects TRBV19 to TRBJ2-3; the match to TRBD1 covers 7 bases. From germline, CDR1 is LNHDA and CDR2 SQIVND (reference sequence). The CDR3 is made up of 16 amino acids. With 6 bases clipped from V and 2 bases from J, the junction kept 11 bases outside the gene matches. The CDR3 region is CASSRRDSMDTDTQYF. CDR3 DNA sequence: TGTGCCAGTAGCCGACGGGACAGCATGGACACAGATACGCAGTATTTT.

The rearrangement joins TRBV29-1 to TRBJ2-7, with 12 nucleotides matching TRBD2. The CDR3 is 18 residues long. Trimming took 4 bases from V and 3 from J; bases not matched to a gene: 16. Germline CDR1 and CDR2: SQVTM and ANQGSEA. The CDR3 sequence: CSVGGGLAGGPKDYEQYF. CDR3 in DNA: TGCAGCGTTGGGGGTGGGCTAGCGGGAGGGCCGAAGGACTACGAGCAGTACTTC.

V is TRBV7-9 and J is TRBJ2-7, with TRBD1 as a possible D gene (6 bases). CDR1 and CDR2 from the germline V gene are SEHNR and FQNEAQ (reference sequence). The length of the CDR3 is 15 residues. V was shortened by 5 bases and J by 0 bases, with 14 bases between the two germline ends. In nucleotides, the CDR3 is TGTGCCAGCAGCCTGACCGGGACATACTCCTACGAGCAGTACTTC. Translated: CASSLTGTYSYEQYF.

The V gene is TRBV18, the J gene TRBJ2-1; 12 nucleotides align to TRBD2. This CDR3 has 16 amino acids. V dropped 7 bases and J dropped 2; count of bases not matched to a gene: 6. Germline assignment: CDR1 KGHSH and CDR2 LQKENI. The CDR3 bases are TGTGCCAGCTTGGCTAGCGGGAGGGGGACCTACAATGAGCAGTTCTTC. Its protein product is CASLASGRGTYNEQFF.

This chain connects TRBV4-2 to TRBJ1-4, with TRBD1 identical over 9 bases. From germline, CDR1 is LGHNA and CDR2 YNFKEQ. This CDR3 comprises 18 residues. V shed 4 bases, J shed 7 bases, and the junction held 16 bases outside the gene matches. The CDR3 is CASSPGTGTGLGSEKLFF. In DNA, the CDR3 is TGTGCCAGCAGCCCCGGAACGGGGACAGGGTTGGGTAGTGAAAAACTGTTTTTT.

This clone was picked up one time. The J gene is TRBJ2-1, the V gene TRBV13; 11 nucleotides line up with TRBD2. V was clipped by 0 bases and J by 3 bases; unmatched bases: 4. Germline assignment: CDR1 PRHDT and CDR2 FYEKMQ (reference sequence). The CDR3 has 17 amino acids. The CDR3 coding sequence is TGTGCCAGCAGCTTAGGACTTGGGACTAGCGGCTACAATGAGCAGTTCTTC. Its translation: CASSLGLGTSGYNEQFF.

The V call is TRBV7-9, the J call TRBJ2-7, with TRBD2 identical over 7 bases. Trimming took 1 base from V and 6 from J; bases not matched to a gene: 9. CDR1 and CDR2 (germline): SEHNR, FQNEAQ (reference sequence). CDR3 length: 15 residues. CDR3 nucleotide sequence: TGTGCCAGCAGCTTAGGGGAGGGAACCATGCTCGAGCAGTACTTC. Translating it yields CASSLGEGTMLEQYF.

The chain couples TRBV29-1 to TRBJ1-2, with D unclear. The ends were cut back, 0 bases at V and 4 bases at J, with 9 bases in the middle. Per the germline V gene, CDR1 is SQVTM and CDR2 is ANQGSEA. The CDR3 has 13 amino acids. DNA of the CDR3: TGCAGCGTTGAAGAAGCGGGCAGCTATGGCTACACCTTC. Its translation: CSVEEAGSYGYTF.

The V gene is TRBV10-3, the J gene TRBJ2-4, with 9 bases that match TRBD1. CDR3 length: 15 amino acids. In germline, CDR1 is ENHRY, CDR2 SYGVKD. V trimming: 4 bases; J trimming: 6 bases; junction bases outside the gene matches: 7. CDR3 loop: CAISAGDRVGNIQYF. CDR3 bases: TGTGCCATCAGTGCCGGGGACAGGGTTGGAAACATTCAGTACTTC.

The genes are TRBV19 and TRBJ2-5, with D unclear. Between the trimmed V and J ends, which lost 3 bases and 4 bases, there was a span of 3 bases. The CDR3 has 11 residues. Germline V gives CDR1 LNHDA, CDR2 SQIVND (reference sequence). CDR3 residues: CASSIRETQYF. The CDR3 DNA follows: TGTGCCAGTAGTATCCGAGAGACCCAGTACTTC. The variable domain in full, with the rest retrieved from reference TRBV19 and TRBJ2-5, is DGGITQSPKYLFRKEGQNVTLSCEQNLNHDAMYWYRQDPGQGLRLIYYSQIVNDFQKGDIAEGYSVSREKKESFPLTVTSAQKNPTAFYLCASSIRETQYFGPGTRLLVL.

The V call is TRBV29-1, the J call TRBJ1-2; the D is unclear. Germline-derived CDR1 and CDR2 are SQVTM and ANQGSEA. V was cut by 3 bases and J by 4 bases, with 9 bases left in between. The CDR3 spans 12 residues. This CDR3 reads CSVDLAAYGYTF. The CDR3 bases are TGCAGCGTTGATTTGGCTGCCTATGGCTACACCTTC.

This clone was counted only a few times. The rearrangement links TRBV5-1 to TRBJ2-1; 9 bases match TRBD2. The CDR3 extends over 15 amino acids. CDR1 is SGHRS and CDR2 is YFSETQ in the germline V gene. J gave up 8 bases and V 3 bases, and 9 bases lay outside the gene matches. The CDR3 is CASSSATGTSYEQFF. As DNA, the CDR3 is TGCGCCAGCAGCTCAGCCACCGGGACTAGCTATGAGCAGTTCTTC.

The chain is built from TRBV19 and TRBJ1-1; D is undetermined. V lost 5 bases and J lost 1, with 14 bases in between. The germline V gene encodes CDR1 LNHDA and CDR2 SQIVND (reference sequence). This CDR3 spans 15 amino acids. CDR3 coding DNA: TGTGCCAGTAGTGAGGACCGGGCGGGGAACACTGAAGCTTTCTTT. As protein: CASSEDRAGNTEAFF.

The rearrangement joins TRBV27 to TRBJ2-3; possible D gene TRBD2, 5 bases. The V and J ends lost 1 base and 5 bases respectively, with 7 bases between them. CDR1 is MNHEY and CDR2 is SMNVEV in the germline V gene (reference sequence). There are 13 residues in the CDR3. The CDR3 loop reads CASSLFAGDTQYF. In DNA, the CDR3 is TGTGCCAGCAGTTTATTTGCGGGAGATACGCAGTATTTT.

The chain couples TRBV5-6 to TRBJ1-2, with D perhaps matching TRBD1 (5 bases). The germline V gene encodes CDR1 SGHDT and CDR2 YYEEEE. This CDR3 is 14 amino acids long. V shed 0 bases and J shed 3 bases, with 9 bases lying between them. CDR3 DNA sequence: TGTGCCAGCAGCTTGGCACAGGTTCACTATGGCTACACCTTC. Translation gives CASSLAQVHYGYTF. The full variable domain, rest sourced from reference TRBV5-6 and TRBJ1-2, is DAGVTQSPTHLIKTRGQQVTLRCSPKSGHDTVSWYQQALGQGPQFIFQYYEEEERQRGNFPDRFSGHQFPNYSSELNVNALLLGDSALYLCASSLAQVHYGYTFGSGTRLTVV.

The chain links TRBV18 to TRBJ1-5; 7 bases match TRBD1. The CDR3 runs 15 residues. Germline lookup yields CDR1 KGHSH and CDR2 LQKENI. V shed 3 bases, J shed 5 bases, and the junction held 7 bases outside the gene matches. The CDR3 sequence is CASSPQQGTDQPQHF. The DNA for the CDR3 is TGTGCCAGCTCACCCCAACAGGGGACGGATCAGCCCCAGCATTTT.

This clone was seen just once. The genes are TRBV6-6 and TRBJ2-1, with 8 nucleotides matching TRBD2. CDR1 is MNHNY, CDR2 SVGAGI, per germline (reference sequence). Trimming at V came to 4 bases and at J to 6 bases, leaving 11 bases not matched to a gene. CDR3 length: 16 residues. In DNA, the CDR3 is TGTGCCAGCAGTTTGGACGGGACTAGTAGCACCAATGAGCAGTTCTTC. It translates to CASSLDGTSSTNEQFF.

V gene TRBV4-1 combines with J gene TRBJ2-5, with 8 bases aligning to TRBD1. CDR3 length: 16 amino acids. V gave up 1 base and J gave up 1 base; unmatched junction bases: 5. Germline-derived CDR1 and CDR2 are MGHRA and YSYEKL. The CDR3 region has the DNA TGCGCCAGCAGCCAAGCAGGGGGCTCCTCCCAAGAGACCCAGTACTTC. Residues: CASSQAGGSSQETQYF.

This rearrangement joins TRBV4-2 to TRBJ2-1, with 10 bases matching TRBD2. After removal of 0 bases from V and 5 bases from J, the junction contained 4 bases not matched to a gene. There are 16 residues in the CDR3. Germline V gene lookup returns CDR1 LGHNA and CDR2 YNFKEQ. The CDR3 spells CASSQDGTSANNEQFF. CDR3 in DNA: TGTGCCAGCAGCCAAGATGGGACTAGCGCCAACAATGAGCAGTTCTTC.

This clone showed up just once. The genes are TRBV5-6 and TRBJ1-2; D is ambiguous. V was clipped by 2 bases and J by 5 bases, with 7 bases between them. Germline V gene data show CDR1 as SGHDT and CDR2 as YYEEEE. The CDR3 sequence is 12 residues long. The CDR3 spells CASSLEAYGYTF. The CDR3 DNA reads as TGTGCCAGCAGCTTAGAGGCGTATGGCTACACCTTC.

The chain recombines TRBV5-1 with TRBJ2-1; 7 bases are a match to TRBD1. V lost 0 bases, J lost 0 bases, and 6 bases stayed unmatched. The CDR3 runs 17 residues. Looked up from germline, CDR1 is SGHRS and CDR2 is YFSETQ. The CDR3 region has the DNA TGCGCCAGCAGCTTGGAAGGGGGCCTTAGCTCCTACAATGAGCAGTTCTTC. Protein sequence: CASSLEGGLSSYNEQFF.

The V call is TRBV7-7, the J call TRBJ2-7; D is unresolved. Trimming stripped 5 bases from V and 1 base from J, with 9 bases between. Germline V gives CDR1 SSHAT, CDR2 FNYEAQ (reference sequence). The CDR3 has 13 residues. CDR3 DNA sequence: TGTGCCAGCAGCCCTCCGGGTTCCTACGAGCAGTACTTC. This codes for CASSPPGSYEQYF.

This clone occurred once. The chain is built from TRBV5-4 and TRBJ1-1; no firm D call. The germline CDR1 and CDR2 sequences are SGHNT and YYREEE (reference sequence). The length of the CDR3 is 12 residues. Between the trimmed V and J ends, which lost 2 bases and 6 bases, there was a span of 8 bases. In DNA form, the CDR3 reads TGTGCCAGCAGCTTTTACGGGGCTGAAGCTTTCTTT. It codes for CASSFYGAEAFF. Using reference TRBV5-4 and TRBJ1-1 for the parts outside the CDR3, the full variable domain is ETGVTQSPTHLIKTRGQQVTLRCSSQSGHNTVSWYQQALGQGPQFIFQYYREEENGRGNFPPRFSGLQFPNYSSELNVNALELDDSALYLCASSFYGAEAFFGQGTRLTVV.

The chain uses TRBV27 and TRBJ2-7; D is possibly TRBD2 (6 bases). CDR1 and CDR2 (germline): MNHEY, SMNVEV (reference sequence). The CDR3 spans 15 residues. Trimming took 0 bases from V and 2 from J, leaving 11 bases between them. This chain's CDR3 is CASSLSRDGPYEQYF. The CDR3 DNA is TGTGCCAGCAGTTTATCGCGGGACGGCCCCTACGAGCAGTACTTC.